These 27 T cell receptor beta chains came from one sample sequenced in a study of T cells after yellow fever vaccination. Via MiXCR, TCRdb re-called the 5' RACE reads, giving one row per CDR3 protein. The table lists some 350,000 distinct CDR3 sequences, 4% of them singletons. The specimen comprised PBMCs, sampled 5 days after the yellow fever booster vaccination. The receptors here all came from a man between 18 and 35 years old who received the YFV17D yellow fever vaccine.

At least ten counts were recorded for this clonotype. This chain links TRBV2 with TRBJ2-7; D not certain. The germline V and J ends were trimmed by 4 bases and 2 bases, with 12 bases remaining between them. This CDR3 has 14 amino acids. Germline V CDR1 and CDR2: SNHLY, FYNNEI. The CDR3 is CASSAGSVTYEQYV. As DNA, the CDR3 is TGTGCCAGCAGTGCGGGTTCAGTGACCTACGAGCAGTACGTC.

The V gene is TRBV6-2 or TRBV6-3, the J gene TRBJ2-7; D might be TRBD1 (6 bases). Germline assignment: CDR1 MNHEY and CDR2 SVGEGT. CDR3 length equals 12 residues. V lost 6 bases to trimming and J lost 7 bases, with 13 bases between them. The chain's CDR3 is CASSLTQGEQYV. CDR3 DNA: TGTGCCAGCAGCCTCACACAGGGTGAGCAGTACGTC.

This clonotype was counted many times. CDR3 sequence: CASSLKGASETQYF. CDR3 nucleotides: TGTGCCAGCTCACTCAAGGGTGCATCGGAGACCCAGTACTTC. V usage is TRBV18 and J usage is TRBJ2-5, with D unresolved. Trimming took off 4 bases at V and 5 bases at J, with 14 bases between the two ends. This CDR3 region has 14 residues. Per germline, CDR1 KGHSH and CDR2 LQKENI. Complete variable domain (other parts from reference TRBV18 and TRBJ2-5): NAGVMQNPRHLVRRRGQEARLRCSPMKGHSHVYWYRQLPEEGLKFMVYLQKENIIDESGMPKERFSAEFPKEGPSILRIQQVVRGDSAAYFCASSLKGASETQYFGPGTRLLVL.

The CDR3 region has the DNA TGTGCCAGCAGTTACTCCTCTGCCAGGAACACCGGGGAGCTGTTTTTT. Protein: CASSYSSARNTGELFF. This chain links TRBV6-5 with TRBJ2-2; D is unclear. CDR1 is MNHEY and CDR2 is SVGAGI in the germline V gene. The CDR3 is made up of 16 amino acids. Between the trimmed V and J ends, which lost 0 bases and 1 base, there was a span of 9 bases.

The chain is built from TRBV4-1 and TRBJ2-2; TRBD1 matches at 9 bases. This CDR3 spans 16 amino acids. Per germline, CDR1 MGHRA and CDR2 YSYEKL. V lost 4 bases, J lost 9 bases, and 12 bases stayed unmatched. In DNA, the CDR3 is TGCGCCAGCAGCCCCTACCCGACAGGGGGTATGAGGGAGCTGTTTTTT. It yields the protein CASSPYPTGGMRELFF.

This clonotype showed up just a few times. The rearrangement joins TRBV19 to TRBJ1-1; D gene ambiguous. With 0 bases removed from V and 4 bases from J, the gap between germline ends came to 6 bases. Germline V CDR1 and CDR2: LNHDA, SQIVND (reference sequence). CDR3 length: 13 amino acids. The CDR3 nucleotides read TGTGCCAGTAGTATAGAGCTGGCCACTGAAGCTTTCTTT. Its translation: CASSIELATEAFF.

This clonotype was counted many times. The V call is TRBV9, the J call TRBJ2-7; a weak D match, TRBD1 (5 bases). The CDR3 loop spans 13 amino acids. CDR1 and CDR2 (germline): SGDLS, YYNGEE. Trimming took 8 bases from V and 5 from J, leaving 17 bases between them. CDR3 sequence reads: CASGEGVVHEQYV. In nucleotides, the CDR3 is TGTGCCAGTGGGGAAGGGGTGGTCCACGAGCAGTACGTC.

The rearrangement joins TRBV5-6 to TRBJ2-2; D is unresolved. With 0 bases removed from V and 0 bases from J, the gap between germline ends came to 9 bases. The CDR3 is made up of 16 amino acids. Germline loops: CDR1 SGHDT, CDR2 YYEEEE. The DNA of the CDR3 is TGTGCCAGCAGCTTGGTGGCCAGCACGAACACCGGGGAGCTGTTTTTT. Residues: CASSLVASTNTGELFF.

This clonotype was recorded a few times. This sequence joins TRBV29-1 and TRBJ2-3, with 9 positions matching TRBD1. Germline-derived CDR1 and CDR2 are SQVTM and ANQGSEA. V was pared by 1 base and J by 0 bases, with 2 bases of the junction left unmatched. This CDR3 spans 15 amino acids. The chain's CDR3 is CSVEGTGASTDTQYF. In DNA, the CDR3 is TGCAGCGTTGAAGGGACAGGGGCTAGCACAGATACGCAGTATTTT.

This clonotype was seen more than once but under ten times. V gene TRBV18 combines with J gene TRBJ1-1; no clear D. This CDR3 spans 14 amino acids. V lost 3 bases and J lost 1, with 9 bases in between. The germline CDR1 and CDR2 sequences are KGHSH and LQKENI. CDR3 protein: CASSPFQENTEAFF. CDR3 coding DNA: TGTGCCAGCTCACCGTTTCAAGAGAACACTGAAGCTTTCTTT.

This clonotype was counted a few times. V usage is TRBV20-1 and J usage is TRBJ1-5; no clear D gene. The germline V gene has CDR1 DFQATT and CDR2 SNEGSKA (reference sequence). This CDR3 spans 12 amino acids. V shed 3 bases and J shed 4 bases, with 7 bases lying between them. The CDR3 DNA follows: TGCAGTGCTAGTAACGGAAATCAGCCCCAGCATTTT. Amino acids: CSASNGNQPQHF.

This clonotype was seen a few times. The chain couples TRBV15 to TRBJ2-1; maybe TRBD1 (5 bases). The CDR3 extends over 19 amino acids. Germline CDR1 is LNHNV and CDR2 is YYDKDF (reference sequence). V lost 2 bases and J 9 bases, leaving 29 bases between the germline ends. CDR3: CATSRYAARQYLKDTEQFF. CDR3 bases: TGTGCCACCAGCAGATATGCAGCTAGGCAATACCTTAAGGACACTGAGCAGTTCTTC. Combining the CDR3 with reference TRBV15 and TRBJ2-1 gives the whole variable domain DAMVIQNPRYQVTQFGKPVTLSCSQTLNHNVMYWYQQKSSQAPKLLFHYYDKDFNNEADTPDNFQSRRPNTSFCFLDIRSPGLGDTAMYLCATSRYAARQYLKDTEQFFGPGTRLTVL.

This clonotype came up many times. The chain carries TRBV4-3 and TRBJ2-2; D may be TRBD1 (5 bases). The CDR3 spans 16 residues. Trimming cost V 0 bases and J 1 base, with 9 bases left between them. Germline V gene lookup returns CDR1 LGHNA and CDR2 YSLEER. This CDR3 is CASSQEVQGNTGELFF. CDR3 in DNA: TGCGCCAGCAGCCAAGAGGTGCAGGGGAACACCGGGGAGCTGTTTTTT.

This clonotype came up a few times. V usage is TRBV11-2 and J usage is TRBJ1-2; tentatively, D is TRBD1 (5 bases). V lost 5 bases and J lost 2, with 12 bases in between. The length of the CDR3 is 14 residues. CDR1 and CDR2 (germline): SGHAT, FQNNGV. CDR3 loop: CASSPGDGNYGYTF. The CDR3 bases are TGTGCCAGCAGCCCCGGGGACGGGAACTATGGCTACACCTTC. The full variable domain, with the rest looked up from reference TRBV11-2 and TRBJ1-2, is EAGVAQSPRYKIIEKRQSVAFWCNPISGHATLYWYQQILGQGPKLLIQFQNNGVVDDSQLPKDRFSAERLKGVDSTLKIQPAKLEDSAVYLCASSPGDGNYGYTFGSGTRLTVV.

In its sample, this clonotype was seen many times. The chain joins TRBV20-1 to TRBJ2-5, with TRBD1 as a possible D gene (5 bases). The V gene lost 6 bases and the J gene lost 3 bases, with 17 bases spanning the gap. This CDR3 spans 14 amino acids. Germline CDR1 reads DFQATT; CDR2 reads SNEGSKA (reference sequence). The CDR3 bases are TGCAGTGCCCCACCCCAGGGCCAGGAAGAGACCCAGTACTTC. Translated, it gives CSAPPQGQEETQYF.

This clonotype was detected only a few times. The chain carries TRBV4-1 and TRBJ1-1; possible D gene TRBD1, 6 bases. This CDR3 has 15 residues. Germline loops: CDR1 MGHRA, CDR2 YSYEKL. Trimming took 7 bases from V and 7 from J, leaving 22 bases between them. CDR3 residues: CASTESPQGGNEAFF. CDR3 nucleotides: TGCGCCAGCACCGAATCTCCACAGGGAGGAAATGAAGCTTTCTTT.

Only a few counts were recorded for this clonotype. The rearrangement links TRBV20-1 to TRBJ2-3; tentatively, D is TRBD2 (6 bases). Trimming took 1 base from V and 3 from J, leaving 11 bases between them. Looked up from germline, CDR1 is DFQATT and CDR2 is SNEGSKA (reference sequence). The CDR3 covers 14 residues. The CDR3 reads CSARVVAATDTQYF. CDR3 nucleotides: TGCAGTGCTAGAGTGGTAGCGGCGACAGATACGCAGTATTTT.

This chain connects TRBV20-1 to TRBJ2-7; the match to TRBD1 covers 7 bases. Trimming took 5 bases from V and 7 from J; bases not matched to a gene: 14. Germline V gives CDR1 DFQATT, CDR2 SNEGSKA (reference sequence). This CDR3 contains 14 residues. CDR3 sequence: CSALGRQGQWEQYF. Written as DNA, the CDR3 is TGCAGTGCTTTGGGTAGACAGGGTCAGTGGGAGCAGTACTTC.

CDR3 in DNA: TGTGCCAGCAGCCTCTCGTGGACTGAAGCTTTCTTT. Protein sequence: CASSLSWTEAFF. J is TRBJ1-1 and V is TRBV7-2; no clear D gene. Trimming stripped 5 bases from V and 5 bases from J, with 9 bases between. Germline V lookup: CDR1 SGHTA, CDR2 FQGNSA. This CDR3 has 12 residues.

This chain uses TRBV5-4 with TRBJ2-7; D call uncertain. Trimming took off 0 bases at V and 1 base at J, with 5 bases between the two ends. This CDR3 is built from 13 residues. CDR1 and CDR2 from the germline V gene are SGHNT and YYREEE (reference sequence). The CDR3 nucleotides are TGTGCCAGCAGCTTGGGGGTATCCTACGAGCAGTACGTC. Translation gives CASSLGVSYEQYV.

This clonotype was counted many times. The rearrangement links TRBV5-1 to TRBJ1-1; 7 nucleotides line up with TRBD1. Germline values: CDR1 SGHRS, CDR2 YFSETQ. The CDR3 consists of 14 residues. Trimming removed 0 bases from V and 1 base from J; junction bases left unmatched: 0. The CDR3 nucleotides read TGCGCCAGCAGCTTGGACAGGGGGAACACTGAAGCTTTCTTT. Its translation: CASSLDRGNTEAFF.

This clonotype showed up many times. The gene calls are TRBV7-9 and TRBJ2-2; D call uncertain. There are 12 residues in the CDR3. Germline CDR1 reads SEHNR; CDR2 reads FQNEAQ (reference sequence). V was trimmed by 5 bases and J by 6 bases, leaving 7 bases between them. CDR3 bases: TGTGCCAGCAGCCCCGGACCCGGGGAGCTGTTTTTT. It is translated as CASSPGPGELFF.

The chain has TRBV5-1 and TRBJ1-6, with D possibly being TRBD1 (6 bases). Germline values: CDR1 SGHRS, CDR2 YFSETQ. The V and J ends lost 5 bases and 0 bases respectively, with 9 bases between them. This CDR3 has 15 residues. The CDR3 region is CASRQDSSYNSPLHF. Written as DNA, the CDR3 is TGCGCCAGCAGGCAGGACAGCTCCTATAATTCACCCCTCCACTTT.

There are many counts of this clonotype. V is TRBV7-3 and J is TRBJ2-2; D unclear. Trimming took 4 bases from V and 7 from J, leaving 10 bases between them. From germline, CDR1 is SGHTA and CDR2 FQGTGA. This CDR3 has 13 amino acids. This chain's CDR3 is CASSSMLGGELFF. DNA for the CDR3: TGTGCCAGCAGCTCCATGTTAGGCGGGGAGCTGTTTTTT. Variable domain in full (rest from reference TRBV7-3 and TRBJ2-2): GAGVSQTPSNKVTEKGKYVELRCDPISGHTALYWYRQSLGQGPEFLIYFQGTGAADDSGLPNDRFFAVRPEGSVSTLKIQRTERGDSAVYLCASSSMLGGELFFGEGSRLTVL.

This clonotype was counted many times. The V gene is TRBV6-1, the J gene TRBJ1-6; TRBD1 aligns across 7 bases. The V segment lost 6 bases and the J segment 11 bases; nucleotides outside the gene matches: 7. The CDR3 spans 13 residues. Looked up from germline, CDR1 is MNHNS and CDR2 is SASEGT. The DNA of the CDR3 is TGTGCCAGCAGGCAAATACAGGGGACACCCCTCCACTTT. Translated, it gives CASRQIQGTPLHF.

The rearrangement uses TRBV10-3 and TRBJ2-1, with D tentatively TRBD2 (5 bases). Germline-derived CDR1 and CDR2 are ENHRY and SYGVKD. Trimming stripped 6 bases from V and 5 bases from J, with 8 bases between. The CDR3 contains 12 residues. CDR3 nucleotide sequence: TGTGCCATCAGGGACTTGGACAATGAGCAGTTCTTC. Translation: CAIRDLDNEQFF.

This chain joins TRBV24-1 and TRBJ2-3; D remains unclear. CDR1 is KGHDR and CDR2 is SFDVKD in the germline V gene. Trimming removed 1 base at V and 0 bases at J, with 10 bases between. The CDR3 is made up of 16 amino acids. CDR3 region: CATSDFMGVSTDTQYF. The CDR3 DNA reads as TGTGCCACCAGTGATTTCATGGGTGTCAGCACAGATACGCAGTATTTT.